These 30 T cell receptor beta chains were sequenced from one sample in a study of T cells in Graves' hyperthyroidism and ophthalmopathy. Template material for amplifying TCR beta CDR3 regions consisted of RNA transcripts. HTBI primers were used for first-round RT-PCR of the TCR CDR3. TCRdb reprocessed the multiplex PCR reads via MiXCR and lists one record per CDR3 protein. In the table there are nearly 600,000 distinct CDR3 sequences, over 12% of which are singletons. The sequencing input was blood. These TCRs come from a woman under 30 with Graves' ophthalmopathy.

This clonotype was seen many times. One junction end does not reproduce the germline sequence, and a read error may be involved. The V call is TRBV20-1, the J call TRBJ1-1; 7 bases match TRBD1. The CDR3 contains 14 residues. The germline CDR1 and CDR2 sequences are DFQATT and SNEGSKA (reference sequence). CDR3 sequence reads: CNARKTGRDTEAFF. In DNA, the CDR3 is TGCAATGCTAGAAAGACAGGGAGGGATACTGAAGCTTTCTTT.

V and J are TRBV19 and TRBJ1-2, with D maybe TRBD1 (5 bases). V lost 9 bases to trimming and J lost 7 bases, with 15 bases between them. CDR1 is LNHDA and CDR2 is SQIVND in the germline V gene (reference sequence). This CDR3 comprises 12 residues. The CDR3 DNA is TGTGCCAGCGGGCGGGGCCTGCTTGGCTACACCTTC. Protein product: CASGRGLLGYTF.

This clonotype was recorded at least ten times. CDR3 region: CASSTRATPAGQPQHF. The CDR3 bases are TGTGCCAGCTCAACTAGGGCCACCCCGGCAGGTCAGCCCCAGCATTTT. The genes are TRBV18 and TRBJ1-5; no clear D gene. The CDR3 is made up of 16 amino acids. CDR1 and CDR2 from the germline V gene are KGHSH and LQKENI. Trimming took 5 bases from V and 6 from J, leaving 20 bases between them.

The V gene is TRBV7-2, the J gene TRBJ2-5; 7 bases align to TRBD1. This CDR3 has 18 residues. V was pared by 5 bases and J by 5 bases, with 20 bases of the junction left unmatched. The germline V gene encodes CDR1 SGHTA and CDR2 FQGNSA. In DNA form, the CDR3 reads TGTGCCAGCAGCAAATTACAGGGGCCCCTAAGGTCTGTGGAGACCCAGTACTTC. It codes for CASSKLQGPLRSVETQYF.

This clonotype was recorded a few times. This chain joins TRBV20-1 and TRBJ2-7; D is unclear. V was trimmed by 6 bases and J by 3 bases, leaving 3 bases between them. Germline V gene lookup returns CDR1 DFQATT and CDR2 SNEGSKA (reference sequence). CDR3 length: 9 amino acids. CDR3 amino acids: CSANYEQYF. The CDR3 nucleotides are TGCAGTGCCAACTACGAGCAGTACTTC.

This chain uses TRBV4-3 with TRBJ2-1; 8 bases are a match to TRBD2. From germline, CDR1 is LGHNA and CDR2 YSLEER. The V gene end was trimmed by 0 bases and the J gene end by 4 bases; junction bases not matched to a gene: 8. This CDR3 has 17 residues. This CDR3 is CASSQEGGGRTYNEQFF. The CDR3 region has the DNA TGCGCCAGCAGCCAAGAAGGAGGCGGGAGGACATACAATGAGCAGTTCTTC.

This clonotype was observed a few times. The junction differs from germline at one of its ends, possibly a read error. V is TRBV13 and J is TRBJ2-7, with a tentative D call TRBD2 (5 bases). Germline V gene data show CDR1 as PRHDT and CDR2 as FYEKMQ (reference sequence). There are 15 residues in the CDR3. The CDR3 reads CASSQEERNPNEQYF. CDR3 coding DNA: TGCGCCAGCAGCCAAGAGGAGCGGAACCCTAACGAGCAGTACTTC.

In this sample, this clonotype turned up many times. This chain links TRBV12-3 or TRBV12-4 with TRBJ2-1; D may be TRBD2 (5 bases). Trimming took 2 bases from V and 9 from J, leaving 17 bases between them. CDR3 size: 15 residues. The CDR3 coding sequence is TGTGCCAGCAGTTTAAGCTGGCGAGAAGAGGGTGAGCAGTTCTTC. This gives the protein CASSLSWREEGEQFF.

At least ten counts were recorded for this clonotype. V and J are TRBV28 and TRBJ1-1, with D uncertain. CDR3 length: 14 amino acids. Germline V gene data show CDR1 as MDHEN and CDR2 as SYDVKM. Trimming removed 2 bases at V and 0 bases at J, with 7 bases between. This CDR3 reads CASSLNRLNTEAFF. The DNA of the CDR3 is TGTGCCAGCAGTTTAAACAGATTGAACACTGAAGCTTTCTTT.

Ten or more counts support this clonotype. This rearrangement joins TRBV15 to TRBJ1-1; maybe TRBD1 (6 bases). V was shortened by 3 bases and J by 2 bases, with 19 bases between the two germline ends. Germline CDR1 is LNHNV and CDR2 is YYDKDF (reference sequence). This CDR3 has 17 amino acids. The DNA of the CDR3 is TGTGCCACCAGCAGGGGAAGCAGGGACACCAAAAACACTGAAGCTTTCTTT. Amino acids: CATSRGSRDTKNTEAFF.

Comments on this clonotype: With a much larger clone just one base away, this may be a read error. The V gene is TRBV7-9, the J gene TRBJ2-5, with D maybe TRBD2 (5 bases). Per germline, CDR1 SEHNR and CDR2 FQNEAQ (reference sequence). This CDR3 comprises 16 residues. V lost 1 base and J 8 bases, leaving 20 bases between the germline ends. The CDR3 coding sequence is TGTGCCAGCAGCTTAGAAGGTGCGGGCCACCGAGACACCCAGTACTTC. It translates to CASSLEGAGHRDTQYF.

This clonotype came up many times. The V and J genes are TRBV7-9 and TRBJ2-7; possibly TRBD2 for D (5 bases). Trimming left V 1 base short and J 9 bases short, with 10 bases between. CDR1 and CDR2 (germline): SEHNR, FQNEAQ (reference sequence). CDR3 length: 12 residues. CDR3 nucleotides: TGTGCCAGCAGCTTAGACCTCCGGGGGCAGTACTTC. Its protein product is CASSLDLRGQYF.

Note on this clonotype: This may arise from a read error, as a much more abundant clone is one base away. The V call is TRBV2, the J call TRBJ1-6; the match to TRBD1 covers 8 bases. With V trimmed by 10 bases and J by 5 bases, 10 bases remained unmatched. Looked up from germline, CDR1 is SNHLY and CDR2 is FYNNEI. The CDR3 is made up of 15 amino acids. Here the CDR3 DNA reads TGTGCCAACACCACCACAGGGGGTAATAATTCACCCCTCCACTTT. Amino acids: CANTTTGGNNSPLHF.

This clonotype was counted ten times or more. This rearrangement joins TRBV12-3 or TRBV12-4 to TRBJ1-2; TRBD1 matches at 7 bases. The V and J ends lost 6 bases and 4 bases, in that order; junction bases with no gene match: 11. This CDR3 contains 15 residues. CDR3 sequence (DNA): TGTGCCAGCAGCCAAGGACAGGAGAGCCTCTATGGCTACACCTTC. Amino acid sequence: CASSQGQESLYGYTF.

This clonotype showed up just a few times. A much larger clone differs from this one at a single base, so this may be a read error. The V and J genes are TRBV28 and TRBJ2-5; 10 positions match TRBD2. The length of the CDR3 is 16 residues. The germline V gene encodes CDR1 MDHEN and CDR2 SYDVKM. Here the CDR3 DNA reads TGTGCCAGCAGTTTACGCCTAGCGGGAGTACGAGAGACCCGGTACTTC. The encoded protein is CASSLRLAGVRETRYF.

This clonotype was seen many times. The gene calls are TRBV7-2 and TRBJ2-3; D remains ambiguous. Trimming stripped 5 bases from V and 6 bases from J, with 15 bases between. The CDR3 totals 14 residues. Germline loops: CDR1 SGHTA, CDR2 FQGNSA. In nucleotides, the CDR3 is TGTGCCAGCAGCGTATCCCCGGGTCTCGATACGCAGTATTTT. This codes for CASSVSPGLDTQYF. The variable domain in full, completed from reference TRBV7-2 and TRBJ2-3, reads GAGVSQSPSNKVTEKGKDVELRCDPISGHTALYWYRQSLGQGLEFLIYFQGNSAPDKSGLPSDRFSAERTGGSVSTLTIQRTQQEDSAVYLCASSVSPGLDTQYFGPGTRLTVL.

V gene TRBV7-9 combines with J gene TRBJ2-5; no clear D. Germline CDR1 reads SEHNR; CDR2 reads FQNEAQ (reference sequence). The CDR3 runs to 15 residues. The ends were cut back, 0 bases at V and 3 bases at J, with 11 bases in the middle. CDR3 sequence (DNA): TGTGCCAGCAGCTTAGCGCTAATGGGTAAAGAGACCCAGTACTTC. Translated: CASSLALMGKETQYF.

Regarding this clonotype: A much more abundant neighbour one base away suggests this may be a read error. The chain employs TRBV29-1 and TRBJ1-1; no clear D gene. V was clipped by 3 bases and J by 3 bases, with 11 bases between them. The CDR3 is made up of 13 amino acids. CDR1 and CDR2 (germline): SQVTM, ANQGSEA. The DNA of the CDR3 is TGCAGCGTTGAGGTGGTTTTGGACACTGAAGCTTTCTTT. This encodes CSVEVVLDTEAFF.

This clonotype was recorded at least ten times. V gene TRBV27 combines with J gene TRBJ2-1, with 13 bases fitting TRBD2. The CDR3 sequence is 17 residues long. V lost 5 bases and J lost 4; bases outside the gene matches: 8. Germline V CDR1 and CDR2: MNHEY, SMNVEV (reference sequence). CDR3 loop: CASSPWTSGGVYNEQFF. CDR3 coding DNA: TGTGCCAGCAGTCCCTGGACTAGCGGGGGCGTTTACAATGAGCAGTTCTTC.

Regarding this clonotype: Germline and junction disagree at one end, which may indicate a read error. The rearrangement uses TRBV7-2 and TRBJ2-4; D is uncertain. From germline, CDR1 is SGHTA and CDR2 FQGNSA. The CDR3 has 15 residues. The CDR3 spells CASSFGGLAKNIQCF. CDR3 coding DNA: TGTGCCAGCAGCTTCGGCGGATTAGCCAAAAACATTCAGTGCTTC.

Ten or more counts support this clonotype. This sequence joins TRBV20-1 and TRBJ2-3, with D tentatively TRBD2 (5 bases). Looked up from germline, CDR1 is DFQATT and CDR2 is SNEGSKA (reference sequence). The germline V and J ends were trimmed by 4 bases and 4 bases, with 15 bases remaining between them. This CDR3 region has 14 residues. The CDR3 coding sequence is TGCAGTGCTAATCGCGAGGGCCGAGCAGATACGCAGTATTTT. Protein sequence: CSANREGRADTQYF.

The sample holds many counts of this clonotype. CDR3 nucleotide sequence: TGTGCCACCAGCAGAGAGGCCAACACTGAAGCTTTCTTT. Its translation is CATSREANTEAFF. The V gene is TRBV15, the J gene TRBJ1-1, with D hard to call. The ends were cut back, 0 bases at V and 2 bases at J, with 4 bases in the middle. From germline, CDR1 is LNHNV and CDR2 YYDKDF (reference sequence). The CDR3 is 13 residues long.

V usage is TRBV19 and J usage is TRBJ2-7; D is uncertain. Per the germline V gene, CDR1 is LNHDA and CDR2 is SQIVND (reference sequence). The CDR3 consists of 14 residues. Trimming took off 3 bases at V and 4 bases at J, with 13 bases between the two ends. CDR3 sequence: CASSIVGLGYEQYF. DNA for the CDR3: TGTGCCAGTAGTATTGTTGGGCTGGGGTACGAGCAGTACTTC.

This clonotype was detected only once. DNA for the CDR3: TGTGCCAGCAGCTCCCCGGGTAGCCTCTCCTACGAGCAGTACTTC. Amino acid sequence: CASSSPGSLSYEQYF. The chain uses TRBV6-1 and TRBJ2-7, with D uncertain. The CDR3 spans 15 residues. CDR1 MNHNS and CDR2 SASEGT come from the germline V gene. V lost 6 bases and J 0 bases, leaving 15 bases between the germline ends.

This chain uses TRBV4-2 with TRBJ1-4; D is unclear. V was clipped by 0 bases and J by 6 bases, with 14 bases between them. Germline CDR1 and CDR2: LGHNA and YNFKEQ. CDR3 length equals 16 residues. In nucleotides, the CDR3 is TGTGCCAGCAGCCAAGAGCAATTGGAAGGAGATGAAAAACTGTTTTTT. This encodes CASSQEQLEGDEKLFF.

This clonotype came up many times. CDR3: CASSPRPLYEQYF. Written as DNA, the CDR3 is TGTGCCAGCAGCCCCCGACCCCTCTACGAGCAGTACTTC. The chain couples TRBV9 to TRBJ2-7; D gene uncertain. V lost 4 bases and J lost 3, with 11 bases in between. The germline V gene encodes CDR1 SGDLS and CDR2 YYNGEE. The CDR3 contains 13 residues. The full variable domain, in which reference TRBV9 and TRBJ2-7 provide the parts outside the CDR3, is DSGVTQTPKHLITATGQRVTLRCSPRSGDLSVYWYQQSLDQGLQFLIQYYNGEERAKGNILERFSAQQFPDLHSELNLSSLELGDSALYFCASSPRPLYEQYFGPGTRLTVT.

This clonotype was recorded a few times. The genes are TRBV27 and TRBJ2-1; 10 bases match TRBD2. The J segment lost 12 bases and the V segment lost 3 bases, leaving 14 bases of the junction unmatched. The germline V gene has CDR1 MNHEY and CDR2 SMNVEV (reference sequence). The CDR3 length is 16 residues. CDR3 nucleotides: TGTGCCAGCAGTTTCCACCTAGCGGGGGCGCACAGCGGGCAGTTCTTC. It translates to CASSFHLAGAHSGQFF.

This clonotype was counted many times. The J gene is TRBJ2-7, the V gene TRBV27, with 8 bases aligning to TRBD1. Germline V gene sequence: CDR1 MNHEY, CDR2 SMNVEV (reference sequence). Losses at the gene ends were 4 bases for V and 3 bases for J; bases not matched to a gene: 5. The CDR3 covers 14 residues. DNA for the CDR3: TGTGCCAGCAGTTACAGGGGGTCGGGCTACGAGCAGTACTTC. It encodes CASSYRGSGYEQYF.

The chain links TRBV19 to TRBJ1-5; 7 bases align to TRBD1. V shed 6 bases, J shed 1 base, and the junction held 6 bases outside the gene matches. Germline V CDR1 and CDR2: LNHDA, SQIVND (reference sequence). This CDR3 comprises 15 residues. CDR3 loop: CASSDTGESNQPQHF. CDR3 sequence (DNA): TGTGCCAGTAGCGATACAGGGGAGAGCAATCAGCCCCAGCATTTT.

This clonotype was seen repeatedly, ten times or more. V gene TRBV28 combines with J gene TRBJ2-7, with D hard to call. Germline CDR1 reads MDHEN; CDR2 reads SYDVKM. V lost 5 bases and J 0 bases, leaving 5 bases between the germline ends. This CDR3 has 12 amino acids. The CDR3 loop is CASSRYSYEQYF. The DNA of the CDR3 is TGTGCCAGCAGTCGGTACTCCTACGAGCAGTACTTC.